This T cell receptor (beta chain) was retrieved from a study of technical replicates of blood from a few donors. Germline V gene sequence: CDR1 SGHNT, CDR2 YYREEE (reference sequence). The CDR3 is made up of 15 amino acids. Trimming removed 3 bases at V and 0 bases at J, with 10 bases between. Only in-frame clones appear in the TCRdb table, and some are missing; sequencing was by immunoSEQ multiplex PCR. Here the sample spans 85,000 to 100,000 clones, nearly 97% being singletons. This clone has just one count. The chain joins TRBV5-4 to TRBJ1-3; TRBD1 is a possible D gene (6 bases). Material: T cells isolated from PBMCs. The sequence was collected from a human donor in good health. CDR3: CASSYTGLSGNTIYF. CDR3 DNA: TGTGCCAGCAGCTATACAGGGCTCTCTGGAAACACCATATATTTT.